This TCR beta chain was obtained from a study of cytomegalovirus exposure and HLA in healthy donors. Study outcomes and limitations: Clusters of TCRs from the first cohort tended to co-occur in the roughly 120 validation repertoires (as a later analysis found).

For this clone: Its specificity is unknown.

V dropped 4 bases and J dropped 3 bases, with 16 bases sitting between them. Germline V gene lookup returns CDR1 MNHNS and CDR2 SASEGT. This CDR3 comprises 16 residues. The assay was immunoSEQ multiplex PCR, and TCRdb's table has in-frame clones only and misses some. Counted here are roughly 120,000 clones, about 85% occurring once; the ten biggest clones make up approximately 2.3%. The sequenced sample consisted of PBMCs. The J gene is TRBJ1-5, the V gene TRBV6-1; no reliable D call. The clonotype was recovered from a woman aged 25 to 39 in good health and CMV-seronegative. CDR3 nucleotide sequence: TGTGCCAGCAGTGCGGCGGGATGGGTCGACAATCAGCCCCAGCATTTT. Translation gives CASSAAGWVDNQPQHF.